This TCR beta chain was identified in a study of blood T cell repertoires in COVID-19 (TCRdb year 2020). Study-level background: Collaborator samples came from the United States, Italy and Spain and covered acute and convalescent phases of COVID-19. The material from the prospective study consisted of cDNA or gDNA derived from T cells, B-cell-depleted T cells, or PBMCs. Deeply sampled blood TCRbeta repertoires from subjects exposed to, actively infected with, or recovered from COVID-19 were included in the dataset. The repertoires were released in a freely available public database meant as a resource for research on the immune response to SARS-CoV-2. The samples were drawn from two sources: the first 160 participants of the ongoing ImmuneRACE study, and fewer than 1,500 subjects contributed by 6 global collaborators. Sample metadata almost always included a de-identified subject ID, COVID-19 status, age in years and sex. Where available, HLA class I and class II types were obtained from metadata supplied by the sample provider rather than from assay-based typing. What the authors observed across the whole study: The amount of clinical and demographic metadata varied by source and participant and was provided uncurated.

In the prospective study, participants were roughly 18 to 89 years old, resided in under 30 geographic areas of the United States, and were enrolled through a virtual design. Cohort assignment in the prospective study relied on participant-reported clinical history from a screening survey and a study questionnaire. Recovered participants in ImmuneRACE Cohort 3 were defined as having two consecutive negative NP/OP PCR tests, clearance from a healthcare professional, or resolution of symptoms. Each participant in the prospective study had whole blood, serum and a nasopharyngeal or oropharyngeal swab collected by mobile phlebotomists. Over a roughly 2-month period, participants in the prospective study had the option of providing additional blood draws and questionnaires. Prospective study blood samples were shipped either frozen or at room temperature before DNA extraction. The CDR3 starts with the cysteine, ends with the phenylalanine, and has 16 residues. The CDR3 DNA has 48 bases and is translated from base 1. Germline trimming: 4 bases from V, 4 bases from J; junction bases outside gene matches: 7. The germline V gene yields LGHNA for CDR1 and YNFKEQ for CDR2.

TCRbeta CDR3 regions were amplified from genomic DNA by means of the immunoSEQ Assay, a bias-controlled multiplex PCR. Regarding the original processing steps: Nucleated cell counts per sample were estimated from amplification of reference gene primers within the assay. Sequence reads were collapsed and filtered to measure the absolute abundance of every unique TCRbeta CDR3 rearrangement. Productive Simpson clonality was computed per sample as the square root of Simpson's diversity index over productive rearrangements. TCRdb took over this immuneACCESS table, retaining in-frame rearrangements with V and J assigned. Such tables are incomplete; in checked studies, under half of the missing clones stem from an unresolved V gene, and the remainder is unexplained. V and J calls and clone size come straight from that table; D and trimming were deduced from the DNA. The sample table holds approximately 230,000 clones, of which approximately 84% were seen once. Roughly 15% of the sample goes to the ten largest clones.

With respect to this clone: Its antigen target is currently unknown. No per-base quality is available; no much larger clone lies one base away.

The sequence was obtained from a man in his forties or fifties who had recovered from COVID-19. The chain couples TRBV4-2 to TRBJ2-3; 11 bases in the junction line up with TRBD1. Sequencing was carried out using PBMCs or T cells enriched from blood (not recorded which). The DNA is TGTGCCAGCAGCCTTGGGGACAGGGGGTCCCCAGATACGCAGTATTTT. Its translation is CASSLGDRGSPDTQYF.